Listed here is a single T cell receptor beta chain. These data originate in a study of Ad26.COV2.S vaccination and SARS-CoV-2 variants. The treatment was: roughly 19 received Ad26.COV2.S at low or high dose, single or two shots; 5 received placebo; per-sample allocation not given. Following the first vaccine or placebo injection, samples were taken on day 63. Per the germline V gene, CDR1 is MNHNS and CDR2 is SASEGT. Trimming took off 2 bases at V and 1 base at J, with 5 bases between the two ends. This CDR3 is 13 amino acids long. Profiled with immunoSEQ multiplex PCR; TCRdb holds only in-frame clones, not every one. The data show fewer than 900,000 clones, with around 89% seen just once and approximately 1.5% held by the top ten.

The receptor was derived from a person between 18 and 60 years old who received the Ad26.COV2.S COVID-19 vaccine or a placebo. The input for sequencing was peripheral blood, taken in a trial of Ad26.COV2.S vaccine versus placebo. This rearrangement joins TRBV6-1 to TRBJ1-1; D remains ambiguous. The CDR3 here is CASSEHKNTEAFF. The DNA of the CDR3 is TGTGCCAGCAGTGAACATAAGAACACTGAAGCTTTCTTT.